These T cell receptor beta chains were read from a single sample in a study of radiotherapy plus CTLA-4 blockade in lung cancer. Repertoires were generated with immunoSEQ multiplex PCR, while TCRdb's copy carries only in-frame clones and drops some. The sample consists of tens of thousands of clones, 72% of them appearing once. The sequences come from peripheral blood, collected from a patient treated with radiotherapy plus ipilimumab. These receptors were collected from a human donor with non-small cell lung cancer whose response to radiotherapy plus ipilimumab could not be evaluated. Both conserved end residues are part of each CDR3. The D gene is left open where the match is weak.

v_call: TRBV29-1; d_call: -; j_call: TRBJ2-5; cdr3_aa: CSVESQGPETQYF
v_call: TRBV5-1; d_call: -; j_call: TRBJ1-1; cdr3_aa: CASSVQSNTEAFF
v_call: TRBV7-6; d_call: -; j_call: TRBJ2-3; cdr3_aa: CASSLAGAGNTDTQYF
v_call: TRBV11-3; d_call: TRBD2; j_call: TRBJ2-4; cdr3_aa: CASSPEGRGIAKNIQYF
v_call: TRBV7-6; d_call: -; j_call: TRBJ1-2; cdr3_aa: CASSALGGNYGYTF
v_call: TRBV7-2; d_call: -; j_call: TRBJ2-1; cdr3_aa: CASSLAGLGSNEQFF
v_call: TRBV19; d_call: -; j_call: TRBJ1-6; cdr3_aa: CASSPVFQGSPLHF
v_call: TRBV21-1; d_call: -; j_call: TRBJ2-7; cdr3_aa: CASSSQDRVGHEQYF
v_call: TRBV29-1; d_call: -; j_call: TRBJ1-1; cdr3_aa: CSYRANTEAFF
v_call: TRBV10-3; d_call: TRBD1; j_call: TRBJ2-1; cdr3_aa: CATAPTGGTEQFF